A single sample gave rise to the 3 T cell receptor beta chains below, sequenced in a study of T cell responses to AZD1222 COVID-19 vaccine. Produced via immunoSEQ multiplex PCR; TCRdb's table is partial and in-frame only. The sample includes some 200,000 clones, around 93% of them seen just once. Specimen: peripheral blood, collected on day 0 of MenACWY control vaccination. These receptors originate from an adult in good health.

The rearrangement uses TRBV18 and TRBJ2-7; a weak D match, TRBD2 (5 bases). V lost 1 base and J 3 bases, leaving 22 bases between the germline ends. The CDR3 is 18 residues long. CDR1 and CDR2 from the germline V gene are KGHSH and LQKENI. CDR3 in DNA: TGTGCCAGCTCACCACGTGAGACTACCCGAGCCGGCGGCTACGAGCAGTACTTC. Protein product: CASSPRETTRAGGYEQYF.

The chain recombines TRBV6-5 with TRBJ2-5; a weak D match, TRBD1 (5 bases). The CDR3 extends over 13 amino acids. Germline-derived CDR1 and CDR2 are MNHEY and SVGAGI. Between the trimmed V and J ends, which lost 8 bases and 5 bases, there was a span of 15 bases. CDR3 nucleotide sequence: TGTGCCAGCGCAGGACAACTGGGGGAGACCCAGTACTTC. This translates into CASAGQLGETQYF.

V is TRBV7-2 and J is TRBJ1-5, with 9 bases aligning to TRBD1. V lost 5 bases and J lost 4; bases outside the gene matches: 9. CDR3 length: 16 residues. Per the germline V gene, CDR1 is SGHTA and CDR2 is FQGNSA. The CDR3 reads CASSLQRGQGNQPQHF. The CDR3 DNA reads as TGTGCCAGCAGCCTCCAGCGGGGACAGGGAAATCAGCCCCAGCATTTT.